These 26 T cell receptor beta chains share one sample of origin, sequenced in a study of shared clonotypes between healthy human individuals. Clones were sequenced by immunoSEQ multiplex PCR, and TCRdb holds only the in-frame ones, with some missing. The table lists around 1 million clones, about 80% of them singletons. Sequencing used memory CD4+ T cells sorted from blood. The subset was: CD45RA-negative fraction. The receptors stem from a man between 18 and 29 years old in good health.

The rearrangement uses TRBV11-2 and TRBJ2-3; 7 bases agree with TRBD2. Germline CDR1 reads SGHAT; CDR2 reads FQNNGV. The CDR3 spans 16 residues. With V trimmed by 7 bases and J by 2 bases, 12 bases remained unmatched. CDR3 bases: TGTGCCAGCACCGGAGGGCTAGCGGAATTCACAGATACGCAGTATTTT. This codes for CASTGGLAEFTDTQYF.

This chain links TRBV6-5 with TRBJ2-2; D is undetermined. Trimming pared 2 bases from V and 2 bases from J, leaving 9 bases between. The CDR3 totals 15 residues. Germline CDR1 is MNHEY and CDR2 is SVGAGI. CDR3 DNA: TGTGCCAGCAGTTACGACACTACTAACACCGGGGAGCTGTTTTTT. Amino acid sequence: CASSYDTTNTGELFF.

CDR3 residues: CASTRIPYEQYF. CDR3 DNA: TGTGCCAGCACCAGGATTCCCTACGAGCAGTACTTC. This rearrangement joins TRBV2 to TRBJ2-7; D uncertain. With 7 bases removed from V and 2 bases from J, the gap between germline ends came to 9 bases. The CDR3 covers 12 residues. Germline CDR1 SNHLY, CDR2 FYNNEI. The full variable domain, in which reference TRBV2 and TRBJ2-7 provide the parts outside the CDR3, is EPEVTQTPSHQVTQMGQEVILRCVPISNHLYFYWYRQILGQKVEFLVSFYNNEISEKSEIFDDQFSVERPDGSNFTLKIRSTKLEDSAMYFCASTRIPYEQYFGPGTRLTVT.

The chain is built from TRBV6-5 and TRBJ1-2; D gene ambiguous. CDR1 is MNHEY and CDR2 is SVGAGI in the germline V gene. The CDR3 runs 12 residues. Trimming left V 0 bases short and J 4 bases short, with 3 bases between. CDR3 protein: CASSYSSYGYTF. The CDR3 bases are TGTGCCAGCAGTTACTCTAGCTATGGCTACACCTTC.

V is TRBV5-6 and J is TRBJ2-5; D not resolved. The CDR3 extends over 12 amino acids. Trimming cost V 0 bases and J 6 bases, with 6 bases left between them. Germline V gives CDR1 SGHDT, CDR2 YYEEEE. The CDR3 loop is CASSLDSQTQYF. As DNA, the CDR3 is TGTGCCAGCAGCTTGGACAGTCAGACCCAGTACTTC.

The CDR3, as DNA: TGTGCCAGCAGCCGGCCTTGGACTAATGAAAAACTGTTTTTT. It translates to CASSRPWTNEKLFF. The V call is TRBV7-2, the J call TRBJ1-4; D remains unclear. CDR3 length: 14 amino acids. Germline V gene sequence: CDR1 SGHTA, CDR2 FQGNSA. Trimming cost V 5 bases and J 2 bases, with 9 bases left between them. The entire variable domain, with the rest obtained from reference TRBV7-2 and TRBJ1-4, is as follows: GAGVSQSPSNKVTEKGKDVELRCDPISGHTALYWYRQSLGQGLEFLIYFQGNSAPDKSGLPSDRFSAERTGGSVSTLTIQRTQQEDSAVYLCASSRPWTNEKLFFGSGTQLSVL.

A few counts support this clone. This sequence joins TRBV30 and TRBJ2-7, with D possibly TRBD2 on 5 matching bases. This CDR3 has 14 residues. V was clipped by 0 bases and J by 5 bases, with 14 bases between them. Looked up from germline, CDR1 is GTSNPN and CDR2 is SVGIG (reference sequence). The CDR3: CAWSVSSRGNEQYF. CDR3 nucleotides: TGTGCCTGGAGTGTATCTTCCCGAGGGAACGAGCAGTACTTC.

This chain joins TRBV28 and TRBJ2-5; D unresolved. The V and J ends lost 6 bases and 6 bases respectively, with 11 bases between them. Germline values: CDR1 MDHEN, CDR2 SYDVKM. The CDR3 totals 12 residues. The CDR3 sequence is CASSLSRKTQYF. In nucleotides, the CDR3 is TGTGCCAGCAGCCTTTCCCGTAAGACCCAGTACTTC.

With regard to this clone: Given a much more abundant clone one base away, this may be a read error. The same CDR3 can be traced to other DNA sequences in this sample. The chain couples TRBV5-1 to TRBJ2-7; 11 positions match TRBD2. The CDR3 spans 14 residues. In germline, CDR1 is SGHRS, CDR2 YFSETQ. With 3 bases clipped from V and 1 base from J, the junction kept 0 bases outside the gene matches. The CDR3, as DNA: TGCGCCAGCAGCTCTAGCGGGGGGTCCTACGAGCAGTACTTC. Its protein is CASSSSGGSYEQYF.

This clone was detected a few times. This chain joins TRBV6-1 and TRBJ2-7; D is perhaps TRBD2 (7 bases). Per germline, CDR1 MNHNS and CDR2 SASEGT. The CDR3 is 11 amino acids. The CDR3 DNA is TGTGCACTGGGGGGGAGGACAGCCCAGTACTTC. It is translated as CALGGRTAQYF.

This clone was detected ten times or more. The chain joins TRBV5-1 to TRBJ2-1; D might be TRBD2 (6 bases). This CDR3 has 15 residues. Trimming pared 2 bases from V and 7 bases from J, leaving 16 bases between. From germline, CDR1 is SGHRS and CDR2 YFSETQ. CDR3 nucleotide sequence: TGCGCCAGCAGCTTCGGGACTCCCCAGGAGAATGAGCAGTTCTTC. It is translated as CASSFGTPQENEQFF.

Notes on this clone: The DNA is omitted, as the CDR3 cannot be located on it reliably, and the CDR3 follows TCRdb's listing. V gene TRBV10-1 combines with J gene TRBJ2-1; TRBD2 is the table's D call and was not checked against the DNA. The CDR3 has 15 amino acids, counting both end residues. Germline CDR1 WNHNN, CDR2 SYGVQD (reference sequence). The CDR3: CASSTSGLALDEQFF.

The chain couples TRBV28 to TRBJ2-7; 7 bases are shared with TRBD1. The CDR3 loop spans 15 amino acids. Trimming at V came to 5 bases and at J to 2 bases, leaving 9 bases not matched to a gene. Germline V gene data show CDR1 as MDHEN and CDR2 as SYDVKM. CDR3 bases: TGTGCCAGCAGTATCGGGACAGCCACGGCCTACGAGCAGTACTTC. This sequence encodes CASSIGTATAYEQYF. Full variable domain (remainder filled in from reference TRBV28 and TRBJ2-7): DVKVTQSSRYLVKRTGEKVFLECVQDMDHENMFWYRQDPGLGLRLIYFSYDVKMKEKGDIPEGYSVSREKKERFSLILESASTNQTSMYLCASSIGTATAYEQYFGPGTRLTVT.

This chain joins TRBV5-6 and TRBJ1-6; 8 positions agree with TRBD1. Germline V gene lookup returns CDR1 SGHDT and CDR2 YYEEEE. Trimming at V came to 4 bases and at J to 4 bases, leaving 7 bases not matched to a gene. CDR3 size: 16 residues. In DNA form, the CDR3 reads TGTGCCAGCAGCCCCACCCGACAGGGGTATAATTCACCCCTCCACTTT. Its translation: CASSPTRQGYNSPLHF.

This clone was seen once. V and J are TRBV28 and TRBJ1-2; TRBD1 aligns across 9 bases. This CDR3 has 16 amino acids. Germline trimming cut 5 bases from V and 7 bases from J; bases unmatched to any gene: 14. The germline CDR1 and CDR2 sequences are MDHEN and SYDVKM. CDR3 residues: CASSTMSGQGIFGYTF. CDR3 nucleotide sequence: TGTGCCAGCAGTACCATGTCGGGACAGGGAATATTTGGCTACACCTTC.

The chain combines TRBV29-1 with TRBJ2-1, with D perhaps TRBD1 (6 bases). The V gene lost 7 bases and the J gene lost 4 bases, with 14 bases spanning the gap. This CDR3 has 13 amino acids. The V gene's germline CDR1 is SQVTM and CDR2 ANQGSEA. The CDR3 DNA reads TGCAGCGGCGCCGGGACAAGTTACAATGAGCAGTTCTTC. Residues: CSGAGTSYNEQFF.

CDR3 protein: CASSDTGAGVSEQFF. In DNA form, the CDR3 reads TGCGCCAGCAGTGATACCGGTGCGGGAGTGAGTGAGCAGTTCTTC. This sequence joins TRBV10-1 and TRBJ2-1; 7 bases map to TRBD2. The V segment lost 3 bases and the J segment 9 bases; nucleotides outside the gene matches: 11. The V gene's germline CDR1 is WNHNN and CDR2 SYGVQD (reference sequence). The CDR3 is 15 residues long.

Only a few counts were recorded for this clone. The rearrangement uses TRBV5-4 and TRBJ2-4; 11 bases map to TRBD1. V shed 4 bases, J shed 9 bases, and the junction held 6 bases outside the gene matches. The germline V gene encodes CDR1 SGHNT and CDR2 YYREEE (reference sequence). This CDR3 comprises 14 residues. CDR3 region: CASSVGQGEGIQYF. In DNA form, the CDR3 reads TGTGCCAGCAGCGTGGGACAGGGGGAGGGCATTCAGTACTTC.

The chain couples TRBV4-2 to TRBJ1-3, with a tentative D call TRBD1 (5 bases). Trimming took off 4 bases at V and 0 bases at J, with 16 bases between the two ends. The germline gives CDR1 LGHNA, CDR2 YNFKEQ. CDR3 length equals 17 residues. For the CDR3, the DNA is TGTGCCAGCAGCCTCGGAGCTGGGGGAGCCTCTGGAAACACCATATATTTT. Its translation: CASSLGAGGASGNTIYF.

This clone has a single count. This chain connects TRBV30 to TRBJ2-4; the D gene could be TRBD1 or TRBD2 (5 bases each). This CDR3 spans 13 amino acids. Germline CDR1 GTSNPN, CDR2 SVGIG (reference sequence). V was clipped by 4 bases and J by 15 bases, with 22 bases between them. The CDR3 DNA is TGTGCCTGGAACCGTCCCGGGACGCAGCCGTGGTACTTC. This gives the protein CAWNRPGTQPWYF.

This clone was counted many times. The rearrangement uses TRBV6-1 and TRBJ2-6; D not certain. The CDR3 sequence is 18 residues long. Trimming removed 4 bases from V and 0 bases from J, with 16 bases in between. Germline V gives CDR1 MNHNS, CDR2 SASEGT. CDR3 in DNA: TGTGCCAGCAGTGTGAACAGAATCTCTAGCTCTGGGGCCAACGTCCTGACTTTC. The encoded protein is CASSVNRISSSGANVLTF.

Concerning this clone itself: The identical CDR3 is also encoded by other nucleotide sequences in the sample. The chain is built from TRBV2 and TRBJ2-3; D call uncertain. The V end was cut by 4 bases, the J end by 3 bases, with 2 bases between. The CDR3 loop spans 11 amino acids. The V gene's germline CDR1 is SNHLY and CDR2 FYNNEI. The CDR3 nucleotides are TGTGCCAGCAGTGTAACAGATACGCAGTATTTT. Encoded protein: CASSVTDTQYF.

The chain carries TRBV18 and TRBJ1-1; D gene ambiguous. V lost 3 bases and J 1 base, leaving 12 bases between the germline ends. This CDR3 is built from 15 residues. Germline values: CDR1 KGHSH, CDR2 LQKENI. The CDR3 DNA sequence: TGTGCCAGCTCACCCCAACGGGTGGGGAACACTGAAGCTTTCTTT. This sequence encodes CASSPQRVGNTEAFF.

This clone turned up a few times. Other DNA sequences of this sample code for an identical CDR3. The V gene is TRBV6-5, the J gene TRBJ2-7; 8 bases line up with TRBD2. This CDR3 has 13 residues. V dropped 6 bases and J dropped 4; count of bases not matched to a gene: 5. CDR1 and CDR2 from the germline V gene are MNHEY and SVGAGI. DNA for the CDR3: TGTGCCAGCAGGGCGGGGGGCTTTTACGAGCAGTACTTC. Amino acids: CASRAGGFYEQYF.

The CDR3 here is CASSGPPWGVMQYF. The CDR3 nucleotides are TGTGCCAGCAGCGGACCCCCGTGGGGGGTTATGCAGTATTTT. This chain links TRBV5-8 with TRBJ2-3, with D possibly matching TRBD2 (6 bases). Germline V gives CDR1 SGHTS, CDR2 YDEGEE. V was trimmed by 4 bases and J by 11 bases, leaving 20 bases between them. CDR3 length: 14 residues.

The chain couples TRBV18 to TRBJ2-5; possibly TRBD1 for D (5 bases). This CDR3 is built from 15 residues. Germline CDR1 is KGHSH and CDR2 is LQKENI. V was trimmed by 0 bases and J by 9 bases, leaving 17 bases between them. The CDR3 nucleotides read TGTGCCAGCTCACCACCGAACTCAGGGCCCCTCTCCCAGTACTTC. Protein: CASSPPNSGPLSQYF.